The 27 T cell receptor beta chains reported below all come from one sample, sequenced in a study of OX40 agonist ivuxolimab in advanced cancers. Generated by immunoSEQ multiplex PCR, the TCRdb table keeps only in-frame clones and is missing some. The sample shows about 50,000 clones, about 81% of them seen only once. The source material was CD4+ or CD8+ T cells sorted from blood, sampled in a trial of the OX40 agonist ivuxolimab. The origin of the receptors is an adult with an advanced solid tumor such as melanoma, head and neck, liver or kidney cancer.

The chain joins TRBV4-1 to TRBJ2-5; D is unresolved. V lost 6 bases to trimming and J lost 0 bases, with 14 bases between them. Per germline, CDR1 MGHRA and CDR2 YSYEKL. The CDR3 has 15 amino acids. The CDR3 protein is CASSLGRSYQETQYF. CDR3 DNA: TGCGCCAGCAGTTTAGGAAGGTCGTACCAAGAGACCCAGTACTTC.

V and J are TRBV9 and TRBJ2-1; possible D gene TRBD2, 5 bases. The CDR3 is 15 residues long. V lost 3 bases and J lost 0, with 10 bases in between. The V gene's germline CDR1 is SGDLS and CDR2 YYNGEE. For the CDR3, the DNA is TGTGCCAGCAGCGCGTCGGCGGGCTCCTACAATGAGCAGTTCTTC. This codes for CASSASAGSYNEQFF.

This clone has a single count. This chain links TRBV19 with TRBJ1-6; TRBD1 aligns across 8 bases. Per the germline V gene, CDR1 is LNHDA and CDR2 is SQIVND (reference sequence). The J segment lost 7 bases and the V segment lost 7 bases, leaving 6 bases of the junction unmatched. This CDR3 region has 14 residues. This chain's CDR3 is CASNDQGANSPLHF. Written as DNA, the CDR3 is TGTGCCAGTAACGACCAGGGGGCGAATTCACCCCTCCACTTT. The full variable domain, rest sourced from reference TRBV19 and TRBJ1-6, is DGGITQSPKYLFRKEGQNVTLSCEQNLNHDAMYWYRQDPGQGLRLIYYSQIVNDFQKGDIAEGYSVSREKKESFPLTVTSAQKNPTAFYLCASNDQGANSPLHFGNGTRLTVT.

The chain couples TRBV30 to TRBJ2-7; D is ambiguous. This CDR3 is built from 12 residues. Germline V CDR1 and CDR2: GTSNPN, SVGIG (reference sequence). The V end lost 0 bases, the J end lost 2 bases, and 5 bases lay between the germline ends. The chain's CDR3 is CAWSVGPYEQYF. DNA for the CDR3: TGTGCCTGGAGTGTAGGTCCCTACGAGCAGTACTTC. Variable domain in full (rest from reference TRBV30 and TRBJ2-7): SQTIHQWPATLVQPVGSPLSLECTVEGTSNPNLYWYRQAAGRGLQLLFYSVGIGQISSEVPQNLSASRPQDRQFILSSKKLLLSDSGFYLCAWSVGPYEQYFGPGTRLTVT.

This chain connects TRBV7-2 to TRBJ2-5, with 8 bases lining up with TRBD1. Trimming cost V 3 bases and J 4 bases; bases outside gene matches: 4. This CDR3 is built from 14 residues. Germline CDR1 is SGHTA and CDR2 is FQGNSA. The DNA for the CDR3 is TGTGCCAGCAGCTTCGCGACAGGGGCAGAGACCCAGTACTTC. This translates into CASSFATGAETQYF. Full variable domain (missing parts from reference TRBV7-2 and TRBJ2-5): GAGVSQSPSNKVTEKGKDVELRCDPISGHTALYWYRQSLGQGLEFLIYFQGNSAPDKSGLPSDRFSAERTGGSVSTLTIQRTQQEDSAVYLCASSFATGAETQYFGPGTRLLVL.

The rearrangement joins TRBV10-3 to TRBJ2-3, with TRBD2 matching over 8 bases. This CDR3 is built from 15 residues. CDR1 and CDR2 from the germline V gene are ENHRY and SYGVKD. With 6 bases clipped from V and 1 base from J, the junction kept 6 bases outside the gene matches. The DNA of the CDR3 is TGTGCCATCAGCCCGACTAGCGAAGGCACAGATACGCAGTATTTT. It yields the protein CAISPTSEGTDTQYF.

This chain uses TRBV11-2 with TRBJ2-2; D not resolved. Germline-derived CDR1 and CDR2 are SGHAT and FQNNGV. The CDR3 loop spans 15 amino acids. V lost 5 bases to trimming and J lost 4 bases, with 14 bases between them. This CDR3 reads CASSLLSTSTGELFF. In DNA, the CDR3 is TGTGCCAGCAGCCTTCTGAGTACGAGCACCGGGGAGCTGTTTTTT.

The chain has TRBV18 and TRBJ2-3; 8 bases match TRBD2. V gave up 1 base and J gave up 3 bases; unmatched junction bases: 6. This CDR3 has 16 amino acids. Germline V gives CDR1 KGHSH, CDR2 LQKENI. The CDR3 bases are TGTGCCAGCTCACCACAATCGGGAGGGCCAACAGATACGCAGTATTTT. Amino acid sequence: CASSPQSGGPTDTQYF.

The sample holds one count of this clone. This chain connects TRBV18 to TRBJ1-3; D is perhaps TRBD1 (6 bases). V lost 2 bases and J lost 0, with 14 bases in between. The germline CDR1 and CDR2 sequences are KGHSH and LQKENI. This CDR3 comprises 17 residues. CDR3 DNA sequence: TGTGCCAGCTCACCAGATCAGGGGTCACTCTCTGGAAACACCATATATTTT. Protein sequence: CASSPDQGSLSGNTIYF.

This chain connects TRBV7-9 to TRBJ1-2; D remains ambiguous. V dropped 5 bases and J dropped 6 bases, with 13 bases sitting between them. Germline loops: CDR1 SEHNR, CDR2 FQNEAQ (reference sequence). The CDR3 is 13 residues long. CDR3 sequence reads: CASSPLHGDGYTF. Here the CDR3 DNA reads TGTGCCAGCAGCCCCCTCCATGGGGATGGCTACACCTTC.

The CDR3 protein is CASSSKDSRGPGNEQFF. CDR3 bases: TGCGCCAGCAGCTCAAAGGATAGCAGGGGCCCGGGTAATGAGCAGTTCTTC. The chain couples TRBV5-1 to TRBJ2-1, with a tentative D call TRBD1 (6 bases). The CDR3 is 17 residues long. V was shortened by 3 bases and J by 7 bases, with 23 bases between the two germline ends. CDR1 SGHRS and CDR2 YFSETQ come from the germline V gene.

The V call is TRBV5-4, the J call TRBJ2-5, with a possible D match to TRBD2 (6 bases). The germline V gene encodes CDR1 SGHNT and CDR2 YYREEE (reference sequence). V was pared by 4 bases and J by 5 bases, with 18 bases between. CDR3 length equals 15 residues. The chain's CDR3 is CASSLSRGNKETQYF. Here the CDR3 DNA reads TGTGCCAGCAGCCTGTCCCGCGGGAACAAGGAGACCCAGTACTTC.

This chain links TRBV5-1 with TRBJ1-2; maybe TRBD1 (5 bases). V lost 4 bases and J 2 bases, leaving 15 bases between the germline ends. This CDR3 has 15 amino acids. Germline V gives CDR1 SGHRS, CDR2 YFSETQ. The CDR3 loop is CASSSGGSANYGYTF. For the CDR3, the DNA is TGCGCCAGCAGCAGCGGGGGGTCGGCCAACTATGGCTACACCTTC.

The chain recombines TRBV4-3 with TRBJ2-7, with 9 bases that match TRBD1. The CDR3 runs to 14 residues. Germline V gene data show CDR1 as LGHNA and CDR2 as YSLEER. The V and J ends lost 4 bases and 3 bases, in that order; junction bases with no gene match: 4. As DNA, the CDR3 is TGCGCCAGCAGCCGATCGGGACAGGGCTACGAGCAGTACTTC. Encoded protein: CASSRSGQGYEQYF.

The CDR3 loop is CASSLEVMNNEQFF. CDR3 sequence (DNA): TGTGCCAGCAGCTTAGAAGTCATGAACAATGAGCAGTTCTTC. This chain links TRBV11-2 with TRBJ2-1; no definite D call. Germline-derived CDR1 and CDR2 are SGHAT and FQNNGV. The CDR3 has 14 residues. Trimming pared 0 bases from V and 5 bases from J, leaving 8 bases between.

As for this clone: Distinct nucleotide sequences in the sample also encode this CDR3. The CDR3 here is CASSVGAGGANTEAFF. As DNA, the CDR3 is TGTGCCAGCAGCGTAGGGGCAGGGGGGGCGAACACTGAAGCTTTCTTT. V gene TRBV9 combines with J gene TRBJ1-1, with TRBD1 identical over 7 bases. Per the germline V gene, CDR1 is SGDLS and CDR2 is YYNGEE. Trimming at V came to 0 bases and at J to 1 base, leaving 6 bases not matched to a gene. The CDR3 is 16 amino acids.

The chain employs TRBV5-4 and TRBJ1-1; D might be TRBD1 (6 bases). This CDR3 comprises 15 residues. V was shortened by 0 bases and J by 0 bases, with 9 bases between the two germline ends. The germline CDR1 and CDR2 sequences are SGHNT and YYREEE (reference sequence). CDR3 sequence reads: CASSLEQGMNTEAFF. For the CDR3, the DNA is TGTGCCAGCAGCTTGGAACAGGGAATGAACACTGAAGCTTTCTTT.

This clone turned up a few times. The V gene is TRBV11-2, the J gene TRBJ2-1; TRBD2 is a possible D gene (6 bases). The germline V gene has CDR1 SGHAT and CDR2 FQNNGV. The V and J ends lost 5 bases and 3 bases respectively, with 14 bases between them. The CDR3 loop spans 15 amino acids. CDR3 sequence reads: CASSTHGGGYNEQFF. The CDR3 DNA is TGTGCCAGCAGCACCCACGGGGGTGGCTACAATGAGCAGTTCTTC.

The J gene is TRBJ2-7, the V gene TRBV28; maybe TRBD2 (6 bases). Per the germline V gene, CDR1 is MDHEN and CDR2 is SYDVKM. V was clipped by 6 bases and J by 6 bases, with 21 bases between them. The CDR3 covers 15 residues. CDR3 DNA: TGTGCCAGCAGGCCAAATAGGAGGGTTGGGCCCGAGCAGTACTTC. This codes for CASRPNRRVGPEQYF.

As DNA, the CDR3 is TGTGCCAGCAGCTTACCTAGCACAGATACGCAGTATTTT. Amino acids: CASSLPSTDTQYF. This rearrangement joins TRBV7-6 to TRBJ2-3; D not certain. Germline V gene data show CDR1 as SGHVS and CDR2 as FNYEAQ. The CDR3 length is 13 residues. The V and J ends lost 2 bases and 0 bases respectively, with 3 bases between them.

The chain recombines TRBV20-1 with TRBJ2-5, with D unresolved. V lost 2 bases, J lost 7 bases, and 5 bases lay in between. This CDR3 has 10 amino acids. Looked up from germline, CDR1 is DFQATT and CDR2 is SNEGSKA (reference sequence). The CDR3 loop is CSARRATQYF. The DNA of the CDR3 is TGCAGTGCTAGACGGGCGACCCAGTACTTC.

The chain employs TRBV2 and TRBJ2-5; maybe TRBD1 (7 bases). Per the germline V gene, CDR1 is SNHLY and CDR2 is FYNNEI. Between the trimmed V and J ends, which lost 6 bases and 6 bases, there was a span of 20 bases. There are 15 residues in the CDR3. The CDR3 sequence is CASSRETGSLKTQYF. The CDR3 DNA reads as TGTGCCAGCAGCCGGGAGACAGGGAGTTTGAAGACCCAGTACTTC.

This chain joins TRBV7-9 and TRBJ1-1; D is unresolved. The V gene lost 4 bases and the J gene lost 1 base, with 10 bases spanning the gap. This CDR3 has 14 amino acids. Germline loops: CDR1 SEHNR, CDR2 FQNEAQ (reference sequence). The DNA of the CDR3 is TGTGCCAGCAGCTCGACCCCAGGGAACACTGAAGCTTTCTTT. Protein: CASSSTPGNTEAFF.

This sequence joins TRBV19 and TRBJ1-5; D remains unclear. V lost 1 base and J lost 3, with 13 bases in between. This CDR3 comprises 16 residues. The V gene's germline CDR1 is LNHDA and CDR2 SQIVND (reference sequence). The CDR3 region has the DNA TGTGCCAGTAGTATAGGTCGGGTTGCGGACAATCAGCCCCAGCATTTT. Translating gives CASSIGRVADNQPQHF.

The chain uses TRBV20-1 and TRBJ1-4; D is undetermined. This CDR3 is built from 11 residues. Trimming took off 3 bases at V and 8 bases at J, with 7 bases between the two ends. CDR1 DFQATT and CDR2 SNEGSKA come from the germline V gene (reference sequence). Here the CDR3 reads CSASRAEKLFF. The CDR3 coding sequence is TGCAGTGCTAGTCGCGCGGAAAAACTGTTTTTT.

The V call is TRBV7-2, the J call TRBJ2-5; 9 bases align to TRBD2. Unmatched junction bases numbered 23, after V lost 1 base and J lost 11 bases. The CDR3 sequence is 19 residues long. Germline V gives CDR1 SGHTA, CDR2 FQGNSA. This CDR3 reads CASSLGGGIAGVILREQYF. In DNA, the CDR3 is TGTGCCAGCAGCTTAGGGGGAGGGATAGCGGGAGTTATTCTGCGGGAGCAGTACTTC.

The rearrangement joins TRBV5-6 to TRBJ2-1, with D possibly matching TRBD2 (6 bases). The CDR3 contains 15 residues. V lost 4 bases and J lost 2, with 13 bases in between. CDR1 is SGHDT, CDR2 YYEEEE, per germline. The CDR3 loop is CASSATSLPYNEQFF. Here the CDR3 DNA reads TGTGCCAGCAGCGCGACTAGTCTGCCCTACAATGAGCAGTTCTTC.